This TCR beta chain is from a study of cytomegalovirus exposure and HLA in healthy donors. Study-wide results and caveats: The number of N-insertions in an Asian-associated ancestry cluster was reportedly below the approximately 700-donor mean in a later analysis. Productive status was seen about 87% or about 30% of the time for most TCR beta V segments in an earlier analysis. Some public TCRs appeared in many individuals, while most sequences were rare. Both high specificity and high sensitivity reportedly marked the classifier's diagnosis of cytomegalovirus status.

This clone has a single count. Its target is unknown. Trimming at V came to 4 bases and at J to 0 bases, leaving 17 bases not matched to a gene. This CDR3 has 19 amino acids. Germline V gene sequence: CDR1 MNHEY, CDR2 SMNVEV (reference sequence). The PCR ran on 60 Vbeta and 13 Jbeta primers. The protocol was immunoSEQ multiplex PCR, while the TCRdb copy is restricted to in-frame clones and leaves out a portion. This table has 150,000 to 200,000 clones, over 70% appearing once. The clonotype comes from a woman in her 40s in good health and CMV-seronegative. Sequencing used PBMCs. This chain links TRBV27 with TRBJ2-7; 8 bases align to TRBD1. CDR3 in amino acids: CASSSNHYVGTGGSYEQYF. The CDR3 DNA reads TGTGCCAGCAGTTCAAACCACTACGTAGGCACAGGGGGCTCCTACGAGCAGTACTTC.